This T cell receptor (beta chain) originates from a study of neurological immune-mediated disorders. The unsorted libraries had their origin in 2 million PBMCs stored at -80 C. This CDR3 spans 16 amino acids. Germline CDR1 reads DFQATT; CDR2 reads SNEGSKA (reference sequence). V gave up 3 bases and J gave up 4 bases; unmatched junction bases: 6. The cDNA was synthesized by 5'RACE incorporating 10-nucleotide random UMIs. TCRdb re-called the 5' RACE reads through MiXCR, storing one row per CDR3 protein. The repertoire holds about 40,000 distinct CDR3 sequences, with 13% to 15% as singletons. The sample holds many counts of this clonotype.

The TCR originated in a woman aged 45-65 years with HTLV-1-associated myelopathy (HAM/TSP). The V gene is TRBV20-1, the J gene TRBJ1-6, with 10 bases that match TRBD1. Material: PBMCs. This CDR3 is CSARSTGGRYNSPLHF. As DNA, the CDR3 is TGCAGTGCTAGGTCGACAGGGGGCAGATATAATTCACCCCTCCACTTT.